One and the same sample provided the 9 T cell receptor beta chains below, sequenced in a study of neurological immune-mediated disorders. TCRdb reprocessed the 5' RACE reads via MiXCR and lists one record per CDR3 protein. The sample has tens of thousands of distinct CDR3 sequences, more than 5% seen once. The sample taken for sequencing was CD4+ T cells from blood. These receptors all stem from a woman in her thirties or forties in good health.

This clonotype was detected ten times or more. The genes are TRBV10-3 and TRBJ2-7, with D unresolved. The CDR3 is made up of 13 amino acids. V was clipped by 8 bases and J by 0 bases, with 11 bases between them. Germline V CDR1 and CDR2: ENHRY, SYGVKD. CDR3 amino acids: CAISHGLSYEQYF. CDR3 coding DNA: TGTGCCATCTCTCACGGCCTCTCCTACGAGCAGTACTTC.

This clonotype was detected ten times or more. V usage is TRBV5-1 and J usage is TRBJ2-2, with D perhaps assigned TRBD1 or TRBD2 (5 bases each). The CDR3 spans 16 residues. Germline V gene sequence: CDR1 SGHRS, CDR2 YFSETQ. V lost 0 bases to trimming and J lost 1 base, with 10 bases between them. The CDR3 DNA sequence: TGCGCCAGCAGCTTGGTAAGGGGAGAGAACACCGGGGAGCTGTTTTTT. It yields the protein CASSLVRGENTGELFF.

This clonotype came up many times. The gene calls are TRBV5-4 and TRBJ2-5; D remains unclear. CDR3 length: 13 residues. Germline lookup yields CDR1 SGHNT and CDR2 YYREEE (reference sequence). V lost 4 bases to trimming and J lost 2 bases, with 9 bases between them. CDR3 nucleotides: TGTGCCAGCAGCAGGACGGGTCAAGAGACCCAGTACTTC. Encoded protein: CASSRTGQETQYF.

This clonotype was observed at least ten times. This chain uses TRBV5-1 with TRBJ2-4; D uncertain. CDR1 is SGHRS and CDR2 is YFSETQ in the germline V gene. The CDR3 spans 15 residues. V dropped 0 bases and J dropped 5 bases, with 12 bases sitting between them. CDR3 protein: CASSLGGKSENIQYF. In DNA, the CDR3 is TGCGCCAGCAGCTTGGGGGGAAAGTCAGAAAACATTCAGTACTTC.

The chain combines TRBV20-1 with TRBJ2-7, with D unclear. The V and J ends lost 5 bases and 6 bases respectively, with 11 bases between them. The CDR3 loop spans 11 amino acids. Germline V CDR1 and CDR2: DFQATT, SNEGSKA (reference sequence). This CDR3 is CSAPTQREQYF. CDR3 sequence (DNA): TGCAGTGCTCCAACCCAACGCGAGCAGTACTTC.

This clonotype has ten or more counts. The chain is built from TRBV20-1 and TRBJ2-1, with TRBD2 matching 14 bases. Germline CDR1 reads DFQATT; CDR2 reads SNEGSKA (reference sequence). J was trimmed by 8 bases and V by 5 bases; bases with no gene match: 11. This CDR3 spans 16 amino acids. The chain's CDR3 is CSAAAGTSGRGDEQFF. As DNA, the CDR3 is TGCAGTGCTGCCGCCGGGACTAGCGGGAGAGGAGATGAGCAGTTCTTC.

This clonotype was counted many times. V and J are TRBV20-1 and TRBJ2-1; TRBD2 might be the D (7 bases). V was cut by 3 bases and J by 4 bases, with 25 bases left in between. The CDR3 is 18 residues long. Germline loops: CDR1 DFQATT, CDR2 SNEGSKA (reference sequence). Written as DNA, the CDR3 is TGCAGTGCTAGCGGGGGGCTAGCGAGACCCTCCAAATACAATGAGCAGTTCTTC. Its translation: CSASGGLARPSKYNEQFF.

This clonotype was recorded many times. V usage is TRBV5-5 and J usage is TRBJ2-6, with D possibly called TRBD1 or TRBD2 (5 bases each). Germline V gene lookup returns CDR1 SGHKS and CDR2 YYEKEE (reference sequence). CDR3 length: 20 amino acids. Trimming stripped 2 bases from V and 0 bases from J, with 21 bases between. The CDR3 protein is CASSLVSSGTLGSGANVLTF. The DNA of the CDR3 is TGTGCCAGCAGCTTAGTGAGTTCCGGGACGCTCGGCTCTGGGGCCAACGTCCTGACTTTC.

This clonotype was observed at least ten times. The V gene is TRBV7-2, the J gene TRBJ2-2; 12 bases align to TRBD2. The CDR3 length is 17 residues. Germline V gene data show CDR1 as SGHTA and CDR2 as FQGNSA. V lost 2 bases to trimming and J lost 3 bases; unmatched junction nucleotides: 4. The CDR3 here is CASSLRTSGIDTGELFF. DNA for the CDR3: TGTGCCAGCAGCTTAAGGACTAGCGGGATAGACACCGGGGAGCTGTTTTTT.